This T cell receptor beta chain comes out of a study of human CD8 memory T cell subsets. Libraries for TCR beta were constructed using UMI-labeled 5' RACE. TCRdb reprocessed the 5' RACE reads, with one entry per CDR3 protein and no DNA. The sample has 4,500 to 6,000 distinct CDR3 sequences; the top ten hold about 34%. CDR3 length: 15 residues. The J gene is TRBJ1-1, the V gene TRBV5-3; absent DNA, TCRdb's TRBD1 call cannot be checked. TRBV5-3 qualifies as an ORF whose function is uncertain. This TCR was recovered from a human donor in good health. The sequenced sample was CD8+ effector memory T cells (TEM) sorted from PBMCs. As to subset: effector memory CD8 T cells, CCR7- CD45RO+ CD95+. The CDR3 sequence is CARSPRTGWNTEAFF.